These T cell receptor beta chains were read from a single sample in a study of OX40 agonist ivuxolimab in advanced cancers. The protocol was immunoSEQ multiplex PCR, while the TCRdb copy is restricted to in-frame clones and leaves out a portion. The table records around 80,000 clones, roughly 94% of them present only once. The sequencing used CD4+ or CD8+ T cells sorted from blood, collected in a trial of the OX40 agonist ivuxolimab. These receptor sequences come from an adult with an advanced solid tumor such as melanoma, head and neck, liver or kidney cancer. Both conserved end residues are part of each CDR3. Size tells how often a clone was seen (once, few, many) or the class of an expanded clone, and some rows leave it out.

>14|TRBJ1-1|TRBV27|-
CASSLLGAGTEAFF
>17|TRBJ1-3|TRBV4-3|-
CASSQDLGQSSGNTIYF
>15|TRBJ1-1|TRBV5-3|-
CASSLLDRGNTEAFF
>13|TRBJ2-7|TRBV27|-
CASSAHLFGEQYF
>15|TRBJ1-1|TRBV5-1|-
CASSLVGGSNTEAFF
>11|TRBJ1-2|TRBV7-9|-
CASSYGHGYTF
>16|TRBJ2-1|TRBV27|-
CASRPAGTGDGNEQFF
>15|TRBJ1-5|TRBV4-1|once
CASSQAITSNQPQHF
>15|TRBJ1-2|TRBV27|-
CASSFGQGINYGYTF
>16|TRBJ1-3|TRBV7-6|-
CASSLGQEGSGNTIYF
>17|TRBJ1-3|TRBV14|-
CASSQGQGPISGNTIYF
>12|TRBJ2-1|TRBV6-6|-
CASSQTNNEQFF
>16|TRBJ2-1|TRBV7-6|-
CASSPAGGFSYNEQFF
>16|TRBJ2-7|TRBV12-5|-
CASGLVQSPSSYEQYF
>17|TRBJ1-1|TRBV9|few
CASSVVSTGLTNTEAFF
>16|TRBJ2-1|TRBV4-1|-
CASSQDAGLAGAWQFF
>16|TRBJ2-7|TRBV19|-
CASSMASGGTYYEQYF
>16|TRBJ1-1|TRBV19|-
CASSARGQVGNTEAFF
>15|TRBJ2-1|TRBV11-3|-
CASSLGRGGHNEQFF
>14|TRBJ1-2|TRBV19|-
CVSRGTDVNYGYTF
>11|TRBJ2-7|TRBV27|-
CASGQRYEQYF
>15|TRBJ2-7|TRBV19|-
CASSFGGRSSYEQYF
>16|TRBJ2-5|TRBV5-1|-
CASSFGGESSEETQYF
>15|TRBJ2-7|TRBV4-1|-
CASSQEGGGVNEQYF
>14|TRBJ2-7|TRBV2|-
CASSEGEGFYEQYF
>15|TRBJ1-3|TRBV7-9|-
CASSLTAGGSNTIYF
>13|TRBJ1-1|TRBV5-1|-
CASSRGAGPEAFF
>15|TRBJ2-3|TRBV6-5|-
CASSPRGARTDTQYF
>14|TRBJ1-5|TRBV4-1|-
CASSQDLGNQPQHF
>13|TRBJ2-7|TRBV11-2|-
CASSLVPDIQQYF
>14|TRBJ2-3|TRBV6-5|once
CASSQLEAGDTQYF
>16|TRBJ1-4|TRBV5-4|-
CASSLVPGQFEEKLFF
>16|TRBJ2-5|TRBV7-9|-
CASSLVTGGRRETQYF
>16|TRBJ2-7|TRBV7-9|-
CASSPTGTPQSYEQYF
>16|TRBJ2-3|TRBV4-1|-
CASSPPRVTGADTQYF
>12|TRBJ2-7|TRBV6-5|-
CASSYGPYEQYF
>13|TRBJ2-7|TRBV7-9|-
CASSGLTGFGQYF
>15|TRBJ1-3|TRBV6-1|-
CASRLTGGLGNTIYF
>14|TRBJ2-7|TRBV6-6|-
CASREVTRSYEQYF
>13|TRBJ2-2|TRBV27|-
CASSLSVPGELFF
>17|TRBJ2-6|TRBV7-2|-
CASSPGDRAAGANVLTF
>15|TRBJ1-1|TRBV19|-
CASSIRWGQGAEAFF
>12|TRBJ1-5|TRBV19|-
CAISHSNQPQHF
>11|TRBJ2-7|TRBV13|-
CASSFSYEQYF
>15|TRBJ2-1|TRBV5-1|-
CASSLVGGPVNEQFF
>13|TRBJ1-1|TRBV29-1|-
CSVEEGVGTEAFF
>12|TRBJ1-2|TRBV6-5|-
CASSSGPPGYTF
>15|TRBJ2-7|TRBV10-3|-
CAISESSGSPYEQYF
>14|TRBJ1-1|TRBV7-8|-
CASNGPGDNTEAFF
>15|TRBJ2-7|TRBV5-1|-
CASSPEPGNTYEQYF
>14|TRBJ2-7|TRBV4-1|once
CASSPRDISYEQYF
>14|TRBJ1-5|TRBV4-1|-
CASSLGQGNQPQHF
>15|TRBJ2-1|TRBV7-3|-
CASSLTAPGGDEQFF
>16|TRBJ1-5|TRBV6-1|-
CASSEARISGNQPQHF
>15|TRBJ2-4|TRBV7-6|-
CASSLTRGLMDIQYF
>16|TRBJ2-1|TRBV5-1|-
CASSPTGTGVYNEQFF
>15|TRBJ2-7|TRBV9|-
CASSVGLAGGYEQYF
>18|TRBJ1-3|TRBV21-1|-
CASSKLRFSVSSGNTIYF
>15|TRBJ2-1|TRBV19|-
CASSIGGRPYNEQFF
>11|TRBJ2-7|TRBV19|few
CASSIAEEQYF